This T cell receptor (beta chain) appears in the sequencing data of a study of blood T cell repertoires in COVID-19. Study details: Whether acute or convalescent, the COVID-19 samples came from the United States, Italy and Spain. The analysed material was cDNA or gDNA that came from T cells, B-cell-depleted T cells, or PBMCs.

Enrolled during active infection, Seattle patients were then followed longitudinally. Per the original data handling: Reference gene primer amplification in the assay estimated nucleated cell counts. Clones were sequenced by immunoSEQ multiplex PCR, and TCRdb holds only the in-frame ones, with some missing. That table supplies the V and J calls and clone size; D and trimming were determined from the DNA. The sample holds about 170,000 clones, around four fifths seen once. This sequence was found in a woman over 75 with COVID-19, enrolled during active disease. Sample: peripheral blood.

In nucleotides, the CDR3 is TGCGCCAGCAGCTTGGACGTGGTGGAGGGGACTGAAGCTTTCTTT. Its translation: CASSLDVVEGTEAFF. V usage is TRBV5-1 and J usage is TRBJ1-1, with D perhaps TRBD1 (5 bases). CDR1 and CDR2 (germline): SGHRS, YFSETQ. V lost 0 bases to trimming and J lost 5 bases, with 14 bases between them. The CDR3 contains 15 residues.